This is a list of T cell receptor beta chains from one sample in a study of regulatory T cells in long-lasting Graves disease. One entry per CDR3 protein results from TCRdb running MiXCR on the multiplex PCR reads. The data contain roughly 500,000 distinct CDR3 sequences, roughly 22% of them singletons. The sample here was peripheral blood mononuclear cells (PBMCs), taken when the disease was refractory, from a patient treated with antithyroid drugs. The source is a female donor with Graves disease. CDR3s include the opening cysteine and the closing phenylalanine or tryptophan. A D gene is named only where the DNA matches it firmly. Size values are once, few and many counts, or a class for expanded clones, and some rows have none.

many,-,TRBV2,TRBJ2-7,TGTGCCAGCAGTGAAAGAACAGGGAACCACGAGCAGTACTTC,CASSERTGNHEQYF
few,-,TRBV29-1,TRBJ1-6,TGCAGCGTTCAGTTGGGAGCCTATAATTCACCCCTCCACTTT,CSVQLGAYNSPLHF
-,-,TRBV7-2,TRBJ1-1,TGTGCCAGCAGCTTAATGCAGGGCCTAAACACTGAAGCTTTCTTT,CASSLMQGLNTEAFF
few,TRBD2,TRBV3-1,TRBJ2-7,TGTGCCAGCAGCCCCCAGGCGACTAGCGGGGTTAACGAGCAGTACTTC,CASSPQATSGVNEQYF
few,-,TRBV7-2,TRBJ1-2,TGTGCCAGCAGCTTAGTGGAGCAGGGTAATGGCTACACCTTC,CASSLVEQGNGYTF
many,-,TRBV7-2,TRBJ2-7,TGTGCCAGCAGCCAAGATACAGGGTCCTACGAGCAGTACTTC,CASSQDTGSYEQYF
many,-,TRBV12-3/TRBV12-4,TRBJ1-2,TGTGCCAGCAGCGCCCTTTTAGAGGGGGGCTACACCTTC,CASSALLEGGYTF
-,TRBD2,TRBV19,TRBJ2-2,TGTGCCAGTCGTACTAGCGCTCCCGCCGGGGAGCTGTTTTTT,CASRTSAPAGELFF
many,-,TRBV6-2/TRBV6-3,TRBJ2-5,TGTGCCAGCAGTTACAGGGGACCGCTGTTGCAAGAGACCCAGTACTTC,CASSYRGPLLQETQYF
many,TRBD1,TRBV27,TRBJ1-2,TGTGCCAGCAGTCCGGAGACAGGGGGCCCTAACTATGGCTACACCTTC,CASSPETGGPNYGYTF
few,TRBD1,TRBV20-1,TRBJ2-2,TGCAGTGCTAGCTTTCCCGGGACAGGGGGCACCGGGGAGCTGTTTTTT,CSASFPGTGGTGELFF
-,-,TRBV5-1,TRBJ2-7,TGCGCCAGCAGCTTGACTTTTCGGGACAACTACGAGCAGTACTTC,CASSLTFRDNYEQYF
few,-,TRBV6-2/TRBV6-3,TRBJ1-6,TGTGCCAGCAGTTATTGGGGCAAGGATTCACCCCTCCACTTT,CASSYWGKDSPLHF
many,-,TRBV2,TRBJ2-7,TGTGCCAGCACTGAAGTGAGATCCTACGAGCAGTACTTC,CASTEVRSYEQYF
many,TRBD2,TRBV7-2,TRBJ2-7,TGTGCCAGCAGCTTCCGCGGAAGCGGGGTCTACGAGCAGTACTTC,CASSFRGSGVYEQYF
few,-,TRBV5-1,TRBJ2-4,TGCGCCAGCAGCTTGGCGGGTAGCGCTAGCCCAAACATTCAGTACTTC,CASSLAGSASPNIQYF
few,-,TRBV5-6,TRBJ1-4,TGTGCCAGCAGCTCCCAGACACTGGATAATGAAAAACTGTTTTTT,CASSSQTLDNEKLFF
many,-,TRBV28,TRBJ2-7,TGTGCCAGCAGTTTACCCCCGATCTACGAGCAGTACTTC,CASSLPPIYEQYF
many,-,TRBV9,TRBJ1-5,TGTGCCAGCAGCGAGGGCCTAGGTAACAATCAGCCCCAGCATTTT,CASSEGLGNNQPQHF
-,-,TRBV7-2,TRBJ2-3,TGTGCCAGTGGGGGGCCAGGAACAGATACGCAGTATTTT,CASGGPGTDTQYF
-,-,TRBV25-1,TRBJ1-5,TGTGCCAGCAGTGAATTAGGAGTATATCAGCCCCAGCATTTT,CASSELGVYQPQHF
-,TRBD2,TRBV29-1,TRBJ2-2,TGCAGCGGCGGGGGGGCCGGGGAGCTGTTTTTT,CSGGGAGELFF
many,-,TRBV28,TRBJ2-7,TGTGCCAGCAGTGGGAGGTTGGGGTCCTCCTACGAGCAGTACTTC,CASSGRLGSSYEQYF
few,TRBD2,TRBV19,TRBJ2-7,TGTGCCAGTAGTTCAGGACTAGCGGGCCCCCACTACGAGCAGTACTTC,CASSSGLAGPHYEQYF
few,-,TRBV3-1,TRBJ1-2,TGTGCCAGCAGCCACCTTCCCTCCTTTGGCTACACCTTC,CASSHLPSFGYTF
-,-,TRBV20-1,TRBJ1-1,TGCAGTGCTAGAGGGGCAGGGTCGGAGGGAAACACTGAAGCTTTCTTT,CSARGAGSEGNTEAFF
many,-,TRBV3-1,TRBJ1-2,TGTGCCAGCAGCCAATTGGACTATGGCTACACCTTC,CASSQLDYGYTF
many,-,TRBV27,TRBJ1-5,TGTGCCAGTGGTCCCCTTAGTCAGCCCCAGCATTTT,CASGPLSQPQHF
few,TRBD1,TRBV20-1,TRBJ1-5,TGCAGTGCCCCGGACAGGGTGCCGGGGAGGCCCCAGCATTTT,CSAPDRVPGRPQHF
-,TRBD1,TRBV2,TRBJ1-3,TGTGCCAGCAGTGGGACAGGGTTTTCGGACACCATATATTTT,CASSGTGFSDTIYF
many,-,TRBV7-8,TRBJ1-5,TGTGCCAGCAGCCGAGAGGAGAGCAATCAGCCCCAGCATTTT,CASSREESNQPQHF
few,-,TRBV25-1,TRBJ2-7,TGTGCCAGCAGTGGGTCCGTGATTCCCTACGAGCAGTACTTC,CASSGSVIPYEQYF
many,TRBD1,TRBV20-1,TRBJ2-7,TGCAGTGCCGCCACCGGGACAGGAACCTACGAGCAGTACTTC,CSAATGTGTYEQYF
-,TRBD2,TRBV11-1,TRBJ2-1,TGTGCCAGCAACCCTTGGGGACTAGCGGGGGGGTACAATGAGCAGTTCTTC,CASNPWGLAGGYNEQFF
few,-,TRBV4-1,TRBJ2-5,TGCGCCAGCAGCTTCCCTGGGAGACAGAAACAAGAGACCCAGTACTTC,CASSFPGRQKQETQYF
many,-,TRBV28,TRBJ1-5,TGTGCCAGCAGCCTTGTCAATCAGCCCCAGCATTTT,CASSLVNQPQHF
-,-,TRBV28,TRBJ2-4,TGTGCCAGCAGTTTACGGGGGGCCAAAAACATTCAGTACTTC,CASSLRGAKNIQYF
few,TRBD1,TRBV30,TRBJ2-7,TGTGCCTGGAGTCCACAGGGGGCTCGGGAGCAGTACTTC,CAWSPQGAREQYF
few,-,TRBV7-9,TRBJ2-2,TGTGCCAGCAGCTTCTTACTCCAGCCCAGCACCGGGGAGCTGTTTTTT,CASSFLLQPSTGELFF
-,TRBD1,TRBV27,TRBJ2-7,TGTGCCAGCAGAAACTCCGGGACAGGTGACTACGAGCAGTACTTC,CASRNSGTGDYEQYF
many,-,TRBV2,TRBJ1-1,TGTGCCAGCAGTGAAGTTTGGGGGTCCACTGAAGCTTTCTTT,CASSEVWGSTEAFF
-,TRBD1,TRBV19,TRBJ2-7,TGTGCCAGTAGTAGCACAGGGGGCAGGTTTTACGAGCAGTACTTC,CASSSTGGRFYEQYF
-,-,TRBV10-3,TRBJ1-6,TGTGCCACCGCCCTAGGAACAGGGTCTAATTCACCCCTCCACTTT,CATALGTGSNSPLHF
-,TRBD2,TRBV6-2/TRBV6-3,TRBJ2-3,TGTGCCAGCAGACCCAGCGGGGACACAGATACGCAGTATTTT,CASRPSGDTDTQYF
many,-,TRBV12-3/TRBV12-4,TRBJ1-6,TGTGCCAGCAGTTCAGGGCGGAATTCACCCCTCCACTTT,CASSSGRNSPLHF
few,TRBD2,TRBV3-1,TRBJ2-4,TGTGCCAGCAGCCAAGATCAGGGGACTAGGTGGTTCTTC,CASSQDQGTRWFF
few,-,TRBV2,TRBJ2-3,TGTGCCAGCACGACAGGGACTGTGTATTTT,CASTTGTVYF
-,-,TRBV10-3,TRBJ2-7,TGTGCCATCAGTGAGTCCTACATTCTGGGTGAGCAGTACTTC,CAISESYILGEQYF
many,TRBD2,TRBV7-2,TRBJ2-7,TGTGCCAGCAGCTTAGTGATAGCGGGGGAACGCCAGCAGTACTTC,CASSLVIAGERQQYF
-,-,TRBV11-2,TRBJ2-3,TGTGCCAGCAGCCCCGGGACTCCAGGCACAGATACGCAGTATTTT,CASSPGTPGTDTQYF
many,-,TRBV28,TRBJ2-7,TGTGCCAGCGTTAGGTACGGGGCGGGATCATCCTACGAGCAGTACTTC,CASVRYGAGSSYEQYF
-,-,TRBV5-6,TRBJ1-1,TGTGCCAGCAGCTTGGCCTATCCAGGGGAGGGCACTGAAGCTTTCTTT,CASSLAYPGEGTEAFF
many,TRBD2,TRBV28,TRBJ2-2,TGTGCCAGCAGTCCCTGGACTAGGCGGACTACGAACACCGGGGAGCTGTTTTTT,CASSPWTRRTTNTGELFF
many,TRBD2,TRBV7-8,TRBJ2-7,TGTGCCAGCAGCCAAGGAACTAGCGGGAGGGCCTACGAGCAGTACTTC,CASSQGTSGRAYEQYF
-,TRBD2,TRBV9,TRBJ2-2,TGTGCCAGCAGCTCCGGACTAGCGAGCTACACCGGGGAGCTGTTTTTT,CASSSGLASYTGELFF
many,-,TRBV12-3/TRBV12-4,TRBJ1-1,TGTGCCAGCAGTCTACAGGGTATTGGCACTGAAGCTTTCTTT,CASSLQGIGTEAFF
-,-,TRBV28,TRBJ2-7,TGTGCCAGCAATATCCCCTCGGGAACTTACGAGCAGTACTTC,CASNIPSGTYEQYF
-,TRBD2,TRBV29-1,TRBJ2-2,TGCAGCGGTAGACTGGGAGGGTTTACCGGGGAGCTGTTTTTT,CSGRLGGFTGELFF